A single sample is the source of the 20 T cell receptor beta chains below, sequenced in a study of technical replicates of blood from several donors. The data were produced by immunoSEQ multiplex PCR, yet TCRdb's version contains in-frame clones alone and is incomplete. The table includes about 83,000 clones, more than 90% detected once. Input material: T cells isolated from PBMCs. The receptors originated from a human donor in good health.

The gene calls are TRBV28 and TRBJ2-3, with 13 bases matching TRBD2. Trimming at V came to 6 bases and at J to 1 base, leaving 13 bases not matched to a gene. The CDR3 totals 19 residues. Germline V gene data show CDR1 as MDHEN and CDR2 as SYDVKM. CDR3 sequence reads: CASRTGGLAGWLGTDTQYF. CDR3 sequence (DNA): TGTGCCAGCAGAACCGGGGGACTAGCGGGATGGTTGGGCACAGATACGCAGTATTTT.

This chain joins TRBV30 and TRBJ1-4; 11 bases align to TRBD1. Germline CDR1 and CDR2: GTSNPN and SVGIG (reference sequence). There are 20 residues in the CDR3. Trimming cost V 2 bases and J 7 bases; bases outside gene matches: 21. This CDR3 is CAWSWGLVNPGQGEAEKLFF. The CDR3 nucleotides are TGTGCCTGGAGTTGGGGTCTAGTTAATCCGGGACAGGGGGAGGCTGAAAAACTGTTTTTT.

In nucleotides, the CDR3 is TGTGCCAGCAGCTCGATAGACAGGGGCTCCTACGAGCAGTACTTC. Residues: CASSSIDRGSYEQYF. The genes are TRBV5-6 and TRBJ2-7; 8 bases match TRBD1. Trimming at V came to 3 bases and at J to 0 bases, leaving 5 bases not matched to a gene. The CDR3 sequence is 15 residues long. Germline V CDR1 and CDR2: SGHDT, YYEEEE. Full variable domain (remainder filled in from reference TRBV5-6 and TRBJ2-7): DAGVTQSPTHLIKTRGQQVTLRCSPKSGHDTVSWYQQALGQGPQFIFQYYEEEERQRGNFPDRFSGHQFPNYSSELNVNALLLGDSALYLCASSSIDRGSYEQYFGPGTRLTVT.

The rearrangement links TRBV2 to TRBJ1-5, with 7 bases fitting TRBD1. This CDR3 comprises 15 residues. The ends lost 9 bases at V and 3 bases at J; junction bases unmatched: 11. Per germline, CDR1 SNHLY and CDR2 FYNNEI. DNA of the CDR3: TGTGCCAGTAAAAGGGGGACAGACCACAATCAGCCCCAGCATTTT. Protein product: CASKRGTDHNQPQHF.

The chain has TRBV7-3 and TRBJ2-2, with D possibly being TRBD2 (6 bases). This CDR3 is 14 amino acids long. Germline loops: CDR1 SGHTA, CDR2 FQGTGA. V dropped 6 bases and J dropped 6 bases, with 14 bases sitting between them. Written as DNA, the CDR3 is TGTGCCAGCAGACAGGAGGGAATGGCCGGGGAGCTGTTTTTT. Its translation: CASRQEGMAGELFF.

This rearrangement joins TRBV5-1 to TRBJ1-5; possible D gene TRBD1, 6 bases. This CDR3 has 13 residues. Trimming shortened V by 4 bases and J by 4 bases, and 9 bases separated the two germline ends. The V gene's germline CDR1 is SGHRS and CDR2 YFSETQ. The CDR3 bases are TGCGCCAGCAGCGACGGACAGAATCAGCCCCAGCATTTT. Its protein product is CASSDGQNQPQHF.

The chain uses TRBV7-6 and TRBJ1-1; perhaps TRBD1 as D (5 bases). In germline, CDR1 is SGHVS, CDR2 FNYEAQ. This CDR3 comprises 15 residues. Trimming pared 0 bases from V and 4 bases from J, leaving 12 bases between. CDR3 bases: TGTGCCAGCAGCTTAGCGCCAGGGTCGGCCACTGAAGCTTTCTTT. Translating it yields CASSLAPGSATEAFF.

The rearrangement uses TRBV2 and TRBJ2-1; TRBD1 is a possible D gene (6 bases). The V gene's germline CDR1 is SNHLY and CDR2 FYNNEI. CDR3 size: 15 residues. Between the trimmed V and J ends, which lost 8 bases and 7 bases, there was a span of 21 bases. CDR3 DNA: TGTGCCAGCCGTGTGGGGGCAGCAGCTCGGAATGAGCAGTTCTTC. Protein: CASRVGAAARNEQFF. Full variable domain (remainder filled in from reference TRBV2 and TRBJ2-1): EPEVTQTPSHQVTQMGQEVILRCVPISNHLYFYWYRQILGQKVEFLVSFYNNEISEKSEIFDDQFSVERPDGSNFTLKIRSTKLEDSAMYFCASRVGAAARNEQFFGPGTRLTVL.

V is TRBV7-8 and J is TRBJ1-1; D ambiguous. The CDR3 totals 14 residues. The V gene's germline CDR1 is SGHVS and CDR2 FQNEAQ. CDR3 nucleotide sequence: TGTGCTAGTCGGGAGAGCTCGATGAACACTGAAGCTTTCTTT. Encoded protein: CASRESSMNTEAFF. Drawing the rest from reference TRBV7-8 and TRBJ1-1, the complete variable domain is GAGVSQSPRYKVAKRGQDVALRCDPISGHVSLFWYQQALGQGPEFLTYFQNEAQLDKSGLPSDRFFAERPEGSVSTLKIQRTQQEDSAVYLCASRESSMNTEAFFGQGTRLTVV.

V usage is TRBV10-3 and J usage is TRBJ2-3, with 14 bases aligning to TRBD2. Trimming cost V 8 bases and J 0 bases; bases outside gene matches: 4. Germline V gene data show CDR1 as ENHRY and CDR2 as SYGVKD. The CDR3 spans 16 residues. The CDR3 nucleotides read TGTGCCATCGGGACTAGCGGGGGATCTAGCACAGATACGCAGTATTTT. Translated: CAIGTSGGSSTDTQYF.

The V and J genes are TRBV5-5 and TRBJ1-5, with D perhaps TRBD1 (6 bases). There are 16 residues in the CDR3. Trimming removed 4 bases from V and 4 bases from J, with 18 bases in between. Germline V gene data show CDR1 as SGHKS and CDR2 as YYEKEE (reference sequence). The CDR3: CASSANPGQPNQPQHF. As DNA, the CDR3 is TGTGCCAGCAGCGCTAATCCGGGACAACCTAATCAGCCCCAGCATTTT. Looking up the rest from reference TRBV5-5 and TRBJ1-5 gives the full variable domain: DAGVTQSPTHLIKTRGQQVTLRCSPISGHKSVSWYQQVLGQGPQFIFQYYEKEERGRGNFPDRFSARQFPNYSSELNVNALLLGDSALYLCASSANPGQPNQPQHFGDGTRLSIL.

The chain couples TRBV5-1 to TRBJ2-5, with D hard to call. Germline values: CDR1 SGHRS, CDR2 YFSETQ. This CDR3 contains 12 residues. V shed 3 bases and J shed 0 bases, with 3 bases lying between them. This CDR3 reads CASSSYQETQYF. Written as DNA, the CDR3 is TGCGCCAGCAGCTCGTACCAAGAGACCCAGTACTTC.

This rearrangement joins TRBV5-1 to TRBJ2-5, with a tentative D call TRBD1 (5 bases). In germline, CDR1 is SGHRS, CDR2 YFSETQ. The germline V and J ends were trimmed by 0 bases and 7 bases, with 19 bases remaining between them. This CDR3 region has 16 residues. The CDR3 here is CASSLGSDQGRGTQYF. The CDR3 nucleotides read TGCGCCAGCAGCTTGGGCTCCGACCAGGGAAGAGGGACCCAGTACTTC.

The chain joins TRBV9 to TRBJ2-3, with TRBD2 identical over 10 bases. J was trimmed by 4 bases and V by 2 bases; bases with no gene match: 4. The CDR3 extends over 15 amino acids. The germline CDR1 and CDR2 sequences are SGDLS and YYNGEE. The CDR3 here is CASSVASGGSDTQYF. CDR3 DNA sequence: TGTGCCAGCAGCGTGGCTAGCGGGGGCTCAGATACGCAGTATTTT.

This chain uses TRBV6-6 with TRBJ1-2; possibly TRBD1 for D (5 bases). CDR1 and CDR2 from the germline V gene are MNHNY and SVGAGI (reference sequence). The length of the CDR3 is 15 residues. Trimming left V 2 bases short and J 0 bases short, with 10 bases between. In DNA form, the CDR3 reads TGTGCCAGCAGTTACCCGGGGGAGGCTAACTATGGCTACACCTTC. Its protein product is CASSYPGEANYGYTF.

This clone was counted only a few times. The V gene is TRBV12-2, the J gene TRBJ1-1. TRBV12-2 is listed as a pseudogene. The CDR3 consists of 13 residues. CDR3: CASRLGGGGEAFF. CDR3 DNA sequence: TGTGCAAGTCGCCTTGGCGGGGGTGGTGAAGCTTTCTTT.

The V call is TRBV28, the J call TRBJ1-2, with 7 bases that match TRBD1. Germline V gene sequence: CDR1 MDHEN, CDR2 SYDVKM. Losses at the gene ends were 4 bases for V and 4 bases for J; bases not matched to a gene: 6. CDR3 length: 14 residues. The CDR3 reads CASSSQTGSYGYTF. CDR3 bases: TGTGCCAGCAGTTCCCAGACAGGGAGCTATGGCTACACCTTC.

The CDR3 loop reads CASSQVGRTGGEGIVEKLFF. In DNA, the CDR3 is TGCGCCAGCAGCCAAGTTGGCAGGACAGGGGGTGAAGGGATTGTGGAAAAACTGTTTTTT. The chain is built from TRBV4-1 and TRBJ1-4, with 10 positions matching TRBD1. CDR1 MGHRA and CDR2 YSYEKL come from the germline V gene. The CDR3 is 20 residues long. V lost 1 base to trimming and J lost 8 bases; unmatched junction nucleotides: 19.

The chain uses TRBV19 and TRBJ2-7, with 8 bases matching TRBD1. The CDR3 spans 15 residues. Germline values: CDR1 LNHDA, CDR2 SQIVND (reference sequence). Trimming cost V 1 base and J 2 bases; bases outside gene matches: 4. In DNA form, the CDR3 reads TGTGCCAGTAGTATAGCCGACAGGGGACCCTACGAGCAGTACTTC. Amino acid sequence: CASSIADRGPYEQYF. Drawing the rest from reference TRBV19 and TRBJ2-7, the complete variable domain is DGGITQSPKYLFRKEGQNVTLSCEQNLNHDAMYWYRQDPGQGLRLIYYSQIVNDFQKGDIAEGYSVSREKKESFPLTVTSAQKNPTAFYLCASSIADRGPYEQYFGPGTRLTVT.

This chain connects TRBV5-1 to TRBJ2-7; D possibly corresponds to TRBD1 (6 bases). Germline values: CDR1 SGHRS, CDR2 YFSETQ. This CDR3 contains 17 residues. With 0 bases removed from V and 1 base from J, the gap between germline ends came to 17 bases. CDR3 sequence reads: CASSLATGVTYSYEQYF. The CDR3, as DNA: TGCGCCAGCAGCTTGGCGACAGGCGTTACTTATTCCTACGAGCAGTACTTC.